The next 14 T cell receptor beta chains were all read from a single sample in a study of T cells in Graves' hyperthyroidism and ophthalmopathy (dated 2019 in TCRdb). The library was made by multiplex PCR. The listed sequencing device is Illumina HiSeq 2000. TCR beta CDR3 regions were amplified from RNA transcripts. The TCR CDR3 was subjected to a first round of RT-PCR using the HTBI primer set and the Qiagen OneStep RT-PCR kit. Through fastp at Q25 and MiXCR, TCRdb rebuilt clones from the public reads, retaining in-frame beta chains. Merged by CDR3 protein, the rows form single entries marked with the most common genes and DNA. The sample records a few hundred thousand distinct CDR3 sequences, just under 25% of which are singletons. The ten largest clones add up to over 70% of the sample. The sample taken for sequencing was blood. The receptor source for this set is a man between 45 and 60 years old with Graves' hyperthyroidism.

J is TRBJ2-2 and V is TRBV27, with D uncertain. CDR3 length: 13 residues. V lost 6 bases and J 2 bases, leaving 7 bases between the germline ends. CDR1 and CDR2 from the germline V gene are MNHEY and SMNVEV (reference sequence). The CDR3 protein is CASSRSNTGELFF. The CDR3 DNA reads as TGTGCCAGCAGCCGATCCAACACCGGGGAGCTGTTTTTT.

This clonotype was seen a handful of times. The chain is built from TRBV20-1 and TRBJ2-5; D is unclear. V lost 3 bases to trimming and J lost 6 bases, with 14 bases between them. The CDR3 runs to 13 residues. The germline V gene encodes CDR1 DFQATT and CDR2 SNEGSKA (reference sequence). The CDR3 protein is CSASDGVVQTQYF. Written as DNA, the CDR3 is TGCAGTGCTAGTGATGGTGTTGTACAGACCCAGTACTTC.

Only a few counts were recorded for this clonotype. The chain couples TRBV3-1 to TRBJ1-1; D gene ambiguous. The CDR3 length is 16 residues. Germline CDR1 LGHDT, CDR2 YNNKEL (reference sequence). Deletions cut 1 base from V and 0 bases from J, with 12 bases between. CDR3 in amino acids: CASSQGQTRLNTEAFF. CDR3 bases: TGTGCCAGCAGCCAAGGGCAGACGAGACTGAACACTGAAGCTTTCTTT.

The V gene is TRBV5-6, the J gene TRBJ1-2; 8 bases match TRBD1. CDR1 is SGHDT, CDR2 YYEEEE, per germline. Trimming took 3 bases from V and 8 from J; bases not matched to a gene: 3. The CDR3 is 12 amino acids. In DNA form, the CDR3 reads TGTGCCAGCAGCTGGACAGGGAACGGCTACACCTTC. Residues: CASSWTGNGYTF.

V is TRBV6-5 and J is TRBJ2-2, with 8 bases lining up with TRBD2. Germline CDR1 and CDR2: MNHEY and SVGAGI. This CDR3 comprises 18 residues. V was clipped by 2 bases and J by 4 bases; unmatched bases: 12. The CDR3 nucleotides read TGTGCCAGCAGTTACAATGCCCCTGCGGGAGGTCCCACCGGGGAGCTGTTTTTT. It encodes CASSYNAPAGGPTGELFF.

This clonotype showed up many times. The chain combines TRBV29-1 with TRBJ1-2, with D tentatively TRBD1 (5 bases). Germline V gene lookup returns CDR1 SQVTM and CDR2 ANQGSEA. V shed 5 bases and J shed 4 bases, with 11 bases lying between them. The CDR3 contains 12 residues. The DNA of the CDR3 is TGCAGCGTTTCGGGGGGGACCTATGGCTACACCTTC. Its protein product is CSVSGGTYGYTF.

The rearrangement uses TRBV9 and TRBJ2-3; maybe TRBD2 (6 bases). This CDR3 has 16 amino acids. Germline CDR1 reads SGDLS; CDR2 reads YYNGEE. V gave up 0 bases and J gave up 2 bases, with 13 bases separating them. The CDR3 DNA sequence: TGTGCCAGCAGCGTAGGTGGCGGGACCCCCACAGATACGCAGTATTTT. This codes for CASSVGGGTPTDTQYF.

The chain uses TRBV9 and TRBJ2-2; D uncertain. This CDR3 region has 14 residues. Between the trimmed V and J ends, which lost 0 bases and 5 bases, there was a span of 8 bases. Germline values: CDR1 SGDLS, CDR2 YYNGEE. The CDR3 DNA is TGTGCCAGCAGCGTAGTGACCGGTACCGGGGAGCTGTTTTTT. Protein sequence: CASSVVTGTGELFF.

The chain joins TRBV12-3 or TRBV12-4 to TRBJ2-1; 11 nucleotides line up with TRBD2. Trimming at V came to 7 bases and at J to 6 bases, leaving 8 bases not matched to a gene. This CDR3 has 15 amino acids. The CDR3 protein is CASTPGTSGSNEQFF. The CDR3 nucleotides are TGTGCCAGCACCCCCGGGACTAGCGGATCCAATGAGCAGTTCTTC.

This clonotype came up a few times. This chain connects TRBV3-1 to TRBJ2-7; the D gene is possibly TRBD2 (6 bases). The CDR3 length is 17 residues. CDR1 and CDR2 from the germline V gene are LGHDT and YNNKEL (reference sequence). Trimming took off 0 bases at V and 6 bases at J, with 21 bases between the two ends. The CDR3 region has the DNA TGTGCCAGCAGCCAAGATCCGATGATGGACGGGAGATTCGAGCAGTACTTC. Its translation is CASSQDPMMDGRFEQYF.

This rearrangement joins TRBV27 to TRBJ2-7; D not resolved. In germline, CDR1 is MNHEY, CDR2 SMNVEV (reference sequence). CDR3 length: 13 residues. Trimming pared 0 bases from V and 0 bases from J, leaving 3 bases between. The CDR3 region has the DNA TGTGCCAGCAGTTTATCGACCTCCTACGAGCAGTACTTC. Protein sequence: CASSLSTSYEQYF.

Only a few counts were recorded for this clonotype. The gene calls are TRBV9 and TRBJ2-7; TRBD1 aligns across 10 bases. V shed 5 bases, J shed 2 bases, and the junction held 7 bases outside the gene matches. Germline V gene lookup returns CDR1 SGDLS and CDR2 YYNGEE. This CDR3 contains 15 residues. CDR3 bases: TGTGCCAGCAGTCCCGCTGGACAGGGGGCCTACGAGCAGTACTTC. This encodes CASSPAGQGAYEQYF.

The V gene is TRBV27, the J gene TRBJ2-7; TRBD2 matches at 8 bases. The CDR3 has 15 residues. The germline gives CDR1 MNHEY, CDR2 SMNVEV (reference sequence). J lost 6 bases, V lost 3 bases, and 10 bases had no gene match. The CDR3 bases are TGTGCCAGCAGTTTGTTTGGAATAGCGGGACGCGAGCAGTACTTC. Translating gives CASSLFGIAGREQYF.

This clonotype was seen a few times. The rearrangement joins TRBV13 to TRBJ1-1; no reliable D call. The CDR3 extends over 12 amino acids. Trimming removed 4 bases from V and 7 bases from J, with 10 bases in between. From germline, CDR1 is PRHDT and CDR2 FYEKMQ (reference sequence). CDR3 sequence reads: CASSSRTLEAFF. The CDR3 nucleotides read TGTGCCAGCAGCTCCCGGACCCTTGAAGCTTTCTTT.